This T cell receptor (beta chain) stems from a study of control samples from healthy donors and cancer patients. Here immunoSEQ multiplex PCR was the method, and the copy in TCRdb shows in-frame clones only, minus some. Of 150,000 or so clones in the sample, around 94% were seen once. This CDR3 is built from 14 residues. Trimming stripped 9 bases from V and 4 bases from J, with 19 bases between. The germline V gene encodes CDR1 LNHDA and CDR2 SQIVND (reference sequence). The source of this sequence is a man aged 55 to 70 with colorectal cancer. The rearrangement joins TRBV19 to TRBJ2-7, with D possibly TRBD1 on 6 matching bases. The source material was PBMCs. The CDR3 nucleotides are TGTGCCAGCACACCTACAGGGAATCGGTACGAGCAGTACTTC. Protein: CASTPTGNRYEQYF. Supplemented by reference TRBV19 and TRBJ2-7, the full variable domain reads DGGITQSPKYLFRKEGQNVTLSCEQNLNHDAMYWYRQDPGQGLRLIYYSQIVNDFQKGDIAEGYSVSREKKESFPLTVTSAQKNPTAFYLCASTPTGNRYEQYFGPGTRLTVT.